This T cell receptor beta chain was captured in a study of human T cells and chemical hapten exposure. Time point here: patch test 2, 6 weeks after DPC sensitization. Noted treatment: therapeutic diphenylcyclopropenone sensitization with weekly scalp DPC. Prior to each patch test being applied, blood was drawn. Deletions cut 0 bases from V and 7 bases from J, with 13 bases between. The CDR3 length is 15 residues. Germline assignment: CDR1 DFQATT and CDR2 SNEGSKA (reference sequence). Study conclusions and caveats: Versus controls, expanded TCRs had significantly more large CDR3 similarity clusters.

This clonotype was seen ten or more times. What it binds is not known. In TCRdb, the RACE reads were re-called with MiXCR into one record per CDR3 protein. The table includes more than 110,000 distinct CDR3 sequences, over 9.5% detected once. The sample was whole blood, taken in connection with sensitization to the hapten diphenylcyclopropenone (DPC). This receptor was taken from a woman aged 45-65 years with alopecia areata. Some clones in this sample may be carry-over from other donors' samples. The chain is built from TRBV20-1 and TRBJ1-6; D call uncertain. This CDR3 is CSAREDQARNSPLHF. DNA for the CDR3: TGCAGTGCTAGAGAGGACCAGGCGAGAAATTCACCCCTCCACTTT.